This T cell receptor (beta chain) was recovered during a study of T cells expressing NK-cell markers. Study-wide findings and caveats: No clear determination of HCMV specificity was made for expanded NKG2C+ T cell clones.

From its re-call of the 5' RACE reads, TCRdb lists each CDR3 protein once, without DNA. This table holds hundreds of thousands of distinct CDR3 sequences. Notes on this clonotype: Its antigen is unidentified.

The clonotype comes from a man aged 18-70 years in good health. The sequenced sample was blood T cells: a sorted CD56 or NKG2C T cell subset, CD4+ or CD8+ T cells, or bulk PBMC T cells (not recorded which).

CDR3 sequence reads: CSARIQGGKQFF. The V gene is TRBV20-1, the J gene TRBJ2-1; TCRdb's D call of TRBD1 is untestable without DNA. Looked up from germline, CDR1 is DFQATT and CDR2 is SNEGSKA (reference sequence). The CDR3 is made up of 12 amino acids.